This TCR beta chain was captured in a study of T cell responses to AZD1222 COVID-19 vaccine. Study-wide results and limits: Reportedly, nearly half the spike-specific TCRs target unmutated variant regions.

Germline V lookup: CDR1 SGDLS, CDR2 YYNGEE. Trimming shortened V by 0 bases and J by 8 bases, and 11 bases separated the two germline ends. This CDR3 is 14 amino acids long. With regard to this clone: Its antigen is currently unknown.

TCRdb keeps only in-frame clones here, not all; method: immunoSEQ multiplex PCR. The profile shows some 84,000 clones, roughly 85% of them singletons. The J gene is TRBJ2-2, the V gene TRBV9; D unclear. The receptor was derived from an adult in good health. Here the sequenced sample was peripheral blood, taken on day 0 of AZD1222 vaccination. The CDR3 loop is CASSVVEAKGELFF. The CDR3 region has the DNA TGTGCCAGCAGCGTAGTAGAGGCAAAAGGGGAGCTGTTTTTT.